The following is a TCR beta chain sequence with its context. Its antigen specificity is not known. Per-base qualities were not stored, and no clone one base away is much larger. TCR cDNA was synthesized by 5'RACE template switching, which introduced a universal primer site and unique molecular identifiers. cDNA synthesis was primed from both the TCR alpha and TCR beta constant segments. Library amplification involved two PCR steps, and the second step added sample barcodes and sequencing adapters. Sequencing of libraries was done on Illumina HiSeq 2500 (2x100 bp) or NovaSeq (2x150 bp). Per the original workflow: Demultiplexing of reads and collapsing into UMI consensus sequences were performed with MIGEC, and V(D)J alignment was carried out with MiXCR. Vaccine-responding clonotypes were defined with edgeR using replicate PBMC samples, requiring FDR below 0.01 and a log2 fold change above 5 up to day 15. Each bulk clonotype received a CD4 or CD8 identity based on whether the sequenced CD4 or CD8 repertoire contained that clonotype at higher abundance. Using fastp at Q25 and MiXCR, TCRdb reprocessed the public reads and kept productive beta chains. CDR3 protein duplicates are merged, each entry listing the most common genes and DNA. TCRdb's processing, not the authors' own work, is the source of the V and J calls. In all, the sample holds 250,000 or so distinct CDR3 sequences, and approximately 6.7% of those were seen once. The biggest ten clones account for approximately 1.1% of the sample.

Reading the label with the study, this specimen's treatment or condition is: live attenuated yellow fever vaccine strain. PBMCs were isolated from peripheral blood using a standard Ficoll-Paque protocol. CD4 and CD8 T-cell fractions were isolated with Dynabeads CD4 and CD8 positive selection kits. TriZol was used to extract RNA from bulk PBMCs, CD4 and CD8 fractions, and dextramer-positive and dextramer-negative fractions. V was cut back by 9 bases and J by 0 bases, leaving a gap of 9 bases between them. From cysteine to phenylalanine, the CDR3 is 13 amino acids long. The sequence is cut down to CDR3 DNA, 39 bases in frame from base 1. The sample comes from a study of T cells after yellow fever vaccination (dated by TCRdb to the late 2010s). Context from the whole study: Libraries from fractions with low cell numbers were prepared with the SMART-Seq v4 Ultra Low Input RNA kit. Two healthy male donors made up the cohort, one aged 18 to 29 years and the other aged 30 to 40 years. Blood was drawn at multiple timepoints before and after primary and secondary immunization, with bulk PBMC replicates and cell subsets isolated. To follow T-cell clones before and after primary and booster YFV17D yellow fever vaccination, bulk TCR alpha and beta repertoires were sequenced over time. What the study reported, not specific to this receptor: A small share of clonotypes occurred in both CD4 and CD8 compartments, likely arising from convergent recombination. After the booster, most clones that had expanded after primary vaccination were detected again (around 95% of CD4 and around nine tenths of CD8), suggesting broad maintenance of memory. The secondary T-cell response was found to be weaker but faster than the primary response, with a peak reached on day 5 rather than on day 15. Only two donors were included in the study, so the extent to which the findings can be generalized is limited. Computational filtering was required because FACS-sorted repertoires could contain abundant contaminating clonotypes from the bulk population.

The rearrangement combines TRBV12-3 or TRBV12-4 with TRBJ2-1; a confident D gene designation cannot be given. This specimen was CD4+ T cells sorted from PBMCs, taken on the day of the yellow fever booster vaccination. This clonotype was obtained from a man aged 25-40 years who received the YFV17D yellow fever vaccine. The CDR3 protein sequence reads: CASLQSSYNEQFF. The sequence in DNA is TGTGCCAGTTTACAGAGCTCCTACAATGAGCAGTTCTTC.